This TCR beta chain emerged from a study of T cell repertoires in ileal Crohn's disease. On the study more broadly: Operated complications were stricturing disease (roughly 61%) and penetrating disease (around 40%). About half received postoperative treatment, 10 to 11 with thiopurines and 15 to 20 anti-TNF. Study results and caveats: Every patient over 26.8% clonality showed endoscopic recurrence.

About this clone itself: Its matching antigen is unknown. Mismatch with germline at one junction end may stem from a read error.

This table comes from immunoSEQ multiplex PCR, and its TCRdb copy is limited to in-frame clones, with some not included. The data hold about 15,000 clones, with around 88% observed a single time. Adults with ileal or ileocolonic Crohn's disease and an indication for resection were eligible. In germline, CDR1 is SSHAT, CDR2 FNYEAQ (reference sequence). CDR3 length: 15 amino acids. Sequenced material: ileal tissue. This sequence was found in an adult with Crohn's disease. This chain links TRBV7-7 with TRBJ2-1; perhaps TRBD2 as D (5 bases). The CDR3 spells CASSLNGGSYNEQFF. The CDR3 bases are TGTGCTAGCAGCTTAAACGGAGGCTCCTACAATGAGCAGTTCTTC. Based on the CDR3 plus reference TRBV7-7 and TRBJ2-1, the full variable domain is GAGVSQSPRYKVTKRGQDVTLRCDPISSHATLYWYQQALGQGPEFLTYFNYEAQPDKSGLPSDRFSAERPEGSISTLTIQRTEQRDSAMYRCASSLNGGSYNEQFFGPGTRLTVL.